Following are 10 T cell receptor beta chains from one sample sequenced in a study of T cell repertoires in cytomegalovirus infection. TCRdb passed the reads through MiXCR, listing each CDR3 protein once. The profile shows hundreds of thousands of distinct CDR3 sequences, about 29% of them singletons. These receptors lack a known antigen. The sequences come from cultured PBMCs, collected from culture after CMV antigen stimulation. These receptors all stem from a human donor in good health (CMV status not recorded). Some clones in this sample may be carry-over from other donors' samples.

This clonotype has a handful of counts. The genes are TRBV10-3 and TRBJ2-5, with 7 bases aligning to TRBD1. V shed 4 bases, J shed 3 bases, and the junction held 2 bases outside the gene matches. Germline V gene sequence: CDR1 ENHRY, CDR2 SYGVKD. This CDR3 has 13 amino acids. In DNA, the CDR3 is TGTGCCATCAGTGGAGGACAGGAAGAGACCCAGTACTTC. This sequence encodes CAISGGQEETQYF.

The chain links TRBV7-6 to TRBJ2-5; 9 positions agree with TRBD1. Germline V gene data show CDR1 as SGHVS and CDR2 as FNYEAQ. Trimming cost V 4 bases and J 12 bases; bases outside gene matches: 3. CDR3 length: 11 amino acids. The CDR3 loop reads CASSSRDREYF. The CDR3 nucleotides read TGTGCCAGCAGCTCGCGGGACAGGGAGTACTTC. Based on the CDR3 plus reference TRBV7-6 and TRBJ2-5, the full variable domain is GAGVSQSPRYKVTKRGQDVALRCDPISGHVSLYWYRQALGQGPEFLTYFNYEAQQDKSGLPNDRFSAERPEGSISTLTIQRTEQRDSAMYRCASSSRDREYFGPGTRLLVL.

This clonotype was observed a few times. The J gene is TRBJ2-2, the V gene TRBV6-1, with TRBD1 identical over 12 bases. J gave up 5 bases and V 6 bases, and 4 bases lay outside the gene matches. Germline V gene lookup returns CDR1 MNHNS and CDR2 SASEGT. This CDR3 has 15 residues. CDR3 nucleotides: TGTGCCAGCAGGAGGGACAGGGGGCTTACCGGGGAGCTGTTTTTT. The encoded protein is CASRRDRGLTGELFF.

This sequence joins TRBV10-3 and TRBJ1-3; TRBD1 aligns across 7 bases. The germline V gene has CDR1 ENHRY and CDR2 SYGVKD. The CDR3 contains 14 residues. V lost 6 bases, J lost 0 bases, and 2 bases stayed unmatched. The CDR3 protein is CAIRDRSSGNTIYF. The CDR3 DNA is TGTGCCATCAGGGACAGGTCCTCTGGAAACACCATATATTTT.

The sample holds a few counts of this clonotype. This rearrangement joins TRBV6-6 to TRBJ2-6; D ambiguous. The ends were cut back, 2 bases at V and 3 bases at J, with 8 bases in the middle. The CDR3 contains 15 residues. Germline values: CDR1 MNHNY, CDR2 SVGAGI (reference sequence). The CDR3 loop is CASSYRSGGANVLTF. The DNA for the CDR3 is TGTGCCAGCAGTTACAGATCTGGTGGGGCCAACGTCCTGACTTTC.

This clonotype appeared a few times. The CDR3 reads CASSPQRGARAGELFF. CDR3 DNA sequence: TGTGCCAGCAGCCCGCAAAGGGGGGCCCGGGCCGGGGAGCTGTTTTTT. The J gene is TRBJ2-2, the V gene TRBV7-2; D tentatively reads TRBD1 or TRBD2 (6 bases each). Trimming took 5 bases from V and 6 from J, leaving 19 bases between them. This CDR3 contains 16 residues. The germline V gene has CDR1 SGHTA and CDR2 FQGNSA.

The chain joins TRBV12-3 or TRBV12-4 to TRBJ2-1, with 9 bases that match TRBD2. V gave up 4 bases and J gave up 6 bases; unmatched junction bases: 10. This CDR3 has 16 amino acids. The CDR3 DNA reads as TGTGCCAGCAGTTCCGAGCGGGGGGCAATTTCCAATGAGCAGTTCTTC. Amino acid sequence: CASSSERGAISNEQFF.

This clonotype was found a few times. This chain links TRBV10-3 with TRBJ1-5; TRBD1 is a possible D gene (5 bases). Germline V gives CDR1 ENHRY, CDR2 SYGVKD. CDR3 size: 15 residues. Trimming took off 0 bases at V and 2 bases at J, with 8 bases between the two ends. The DNA of the CDR3 is TGTGCCATCAGTGAGTCGACGGGGGGCAATCAGCCCCAGCATTTT. Translation: CAISESTGGNQPQHF.

V and J are TRBV4-2 and TRBJ2-1; the D gene is possibly TRBD2 (6 bases). The CDR3 has 18 residues. Germline V gene lookup returns CDR1 LGHNA and CDR2 YNFKEQ. Trimming removed 0 bases at V and 8 bases at J, with 23 bases between. The CDR3 DNA reads TGTGCCAGCAGCCAAGAGGCCCGGAGGGGTCCCTCCGCCCATGAGCAGTTCTTC. It codes for CASSQEARRGPSAHEQFF.

This clonotype was counted only a few times. The rearrangement uses TRBV10-2 and TRBJ2-5; D is possibly TRBD2 (6 bases). The CDR3 is made up of 13 amino acids. Germline CDR1 and CDR2: WSHSY and SAAADI. The V end lost 11 bases, the J end lost 4 bases, and 17 bases lay between the germline ends. In nucleotides, the CDR3 is TGCGCCTCCGGCGGGACCGGCCTAGAGACCCAGTACTTC. It yields the protein CASGGTGLETQYF.